What follows are 8 T cell receptor beta chains derived from one specimen sequenced in a study of CDR3 diversity in severe acne. Each CDR3 protein gets one entry after TCRdb re-called the PCR reads with MiXCR. The table records around 85,000 distinct CDR3 sequences, roughly 49% of them present only once. The source material was blood. These receptors were taken from a male donor with severe acne vulgaris.

A note on this clonotype: The missing conserved phenylalanine or tryptophan at the end of this CDR3 makes a read error likely. The DNA is left out, because the CDR3 cannot be placed on it with certainty; the CDR3 is given as TCRdb lists it. The genes are TRBV12-3 or TRBV12-4 and TRBJ2-5. The CDR3 region is 11 residues in length, termini included. CDR3 region: CASRNQETQHS.

On this clonotype: At one boundary the junction diverges from the germline segment, which might be a read error. This chain links TRBV24-1 with TRBJ2-3; D gene uncertain. CDR3 length: 17 amino acids. Germline CDR1 is KGHDR and CDR2 is SFDVKD. The CDR3 DNA sequence: TGTGCCAGCAGTGAAGCGCCCTATCCACGGACCACAGATACGCAGTATTTT. It yields the protein CASSEAPYPRTTDTQYF.

This chain joins TRBV13 and TRBJ2-3; tentatively, D is TRBD1 (8 bases). CDR1 is PRHDT, CDR2 FYEKMQ, per germline (reference sequence). The CDR3 loop spans 15 amino acids. V was pared by 5 bases and J by 5 bases, with 17 bases between. The DNA of the CDR3 is TGTGCCAGCAGCGGAACAGGGGGGGGTCGAGATACGCAGTATTTT. Residues: CASSGTGGGRDTQYF.

This clonotype is medium-sized. The rearrangement joins TRBV7-9 to TRBJ2-7, with 7 bases fitting TRBD1. Germline CDR1 SEHNR, CDR2 FQNEAQ (reference sequence). CDR3 length: 13 residues. After removal of 4 bases from V and 5 bases from J, the junction contained 5 bases not matched to a gene. CDR3 region: CASSSFTGDEQYF. The CDR3 DNA reads TGTGCCAGCAGCTCGTTCACAGGGGACGAGCAGTACTTC.

The V call is TRBV6-5, the J call TRBJ1-1, with 7 bases aligning to TRBD1. The CDR3 has 14 residues. Germline trimming cut 10 bases from V and 2 bases from J; bases unmatched to any gene: 10. In germline, CDR1 is MNHEY, CDR2 SVGAGI. CDR3 sequence (DNA): TGTGCCATCATGCCCGGGACAGCCAACACTGAAGCTTTCTTT. Its protein product is CAIMPGTANTEAFF.

As concerns this clonotype: This sequence may be a read error, since a much larger clone differs from it by one base. The V and J genes are TRBV10-2 and TRBJ2-2, with TRBD1 matching over 8 bases. Germline V gene data show CDR1 as WSHSY and CDR2 as SAAADI. The CDR3 contains 14 residues. CDR3 coding DNA: TGCGCCAGTAGGGGACAGGCGAACACCGGGGAGCCGTTTTTT. It codes for CASRGQANTGEPFF.

This clonotype was seen a few times. The chain joins TRBV6-5 to TRBJ2-5; D tentatively fits TRBD1 or TRBD2 (5 bases each). The CDR3 spans 12 residues. The germline V gene has CDR1 MNHEY and CDR2 SVGAGI. The V gene lost 6 bases and the J gene lost 7 bases, with 12 bases spanning the gap. CDR3 loop: CASRGPRSTQYF. CDR3 DNA: TGTGCCAGCAGGGGACCGCGGTCGACCCAGTACTTC.

This chain connects TRBV14 to TRBJ2-5; no firm D call. The V end was cut by 0 bases, the J end by 1 base, with 9 bases between. This CDR3 comprises 15 residues. Germline V gene sequence: CDR1 SGHDN, CDR2 FVKESK. CDR3 nucleotides: TGTGCCAGCAGCCAAGATCGGGTCGGCCAAGAGACCCAGTACTTC. This translates into CASSQDRVGQETQYF.